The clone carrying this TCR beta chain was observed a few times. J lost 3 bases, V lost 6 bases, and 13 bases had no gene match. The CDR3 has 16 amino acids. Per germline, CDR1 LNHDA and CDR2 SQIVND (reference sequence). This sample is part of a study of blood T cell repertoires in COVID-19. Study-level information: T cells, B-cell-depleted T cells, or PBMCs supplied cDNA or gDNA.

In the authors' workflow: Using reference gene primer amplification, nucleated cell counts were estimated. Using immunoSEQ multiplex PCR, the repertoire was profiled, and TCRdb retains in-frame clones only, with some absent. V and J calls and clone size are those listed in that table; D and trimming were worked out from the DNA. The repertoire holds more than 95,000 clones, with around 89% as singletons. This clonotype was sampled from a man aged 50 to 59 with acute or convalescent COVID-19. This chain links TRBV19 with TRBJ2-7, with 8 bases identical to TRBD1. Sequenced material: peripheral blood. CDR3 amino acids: CASRESGQGLRYEQYF. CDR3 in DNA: TGTGCCAGTAGAGAGAGCGGACAGGGCCTTCGCTACGAGCAGTACTTC.